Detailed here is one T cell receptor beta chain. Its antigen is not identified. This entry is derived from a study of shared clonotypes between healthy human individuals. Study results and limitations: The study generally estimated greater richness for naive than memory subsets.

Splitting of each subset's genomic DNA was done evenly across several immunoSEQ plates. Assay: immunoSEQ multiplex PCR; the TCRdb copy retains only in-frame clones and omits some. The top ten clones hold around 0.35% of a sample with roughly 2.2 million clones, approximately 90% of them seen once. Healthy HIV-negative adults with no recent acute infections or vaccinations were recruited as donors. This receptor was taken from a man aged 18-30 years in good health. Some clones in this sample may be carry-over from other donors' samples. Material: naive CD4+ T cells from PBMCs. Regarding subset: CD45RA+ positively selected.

CDR3 in amino acids: CASSLVLGAAGANVLTF. CDR3 coding DNA: TGTGCCAGCAGCTTAGTTTTGGGGGCGGCTGGGGCCAACGTCCTGACTTTC. The chain joins TRBV7-9 to TRBJ2-6; a weak D match, TRBD1 (6 bases). Trimming stripped 1 base from V and 2 bases from J, with 12 bases between. The germline V gene encodes CDR1 SEHNR and CDR2 FQNEAQ (reference sequence). This CDR3 region has 17 residues.